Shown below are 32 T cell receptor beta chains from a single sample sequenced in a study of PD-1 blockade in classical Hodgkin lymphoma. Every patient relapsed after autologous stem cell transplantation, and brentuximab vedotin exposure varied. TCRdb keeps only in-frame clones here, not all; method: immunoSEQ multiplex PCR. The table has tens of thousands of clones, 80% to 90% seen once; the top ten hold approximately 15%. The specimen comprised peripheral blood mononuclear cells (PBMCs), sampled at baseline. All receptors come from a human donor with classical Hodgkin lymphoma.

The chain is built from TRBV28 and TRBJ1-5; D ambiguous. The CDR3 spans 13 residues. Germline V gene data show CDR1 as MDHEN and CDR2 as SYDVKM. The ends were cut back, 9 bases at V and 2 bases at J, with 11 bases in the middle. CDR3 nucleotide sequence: TGTGCCAGTGGGATCGAGGGCAATCAGCCCCAGCATTTT. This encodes CASGIEGNQPQHF.

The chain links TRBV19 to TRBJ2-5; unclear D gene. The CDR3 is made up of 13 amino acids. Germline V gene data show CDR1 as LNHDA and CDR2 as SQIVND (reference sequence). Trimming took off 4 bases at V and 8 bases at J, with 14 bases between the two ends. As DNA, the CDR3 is TGTGCCAGTAGTAAGTCGTTTGTAGGAACCCAGTACTTC. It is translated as CASSKSFVGTQYF.

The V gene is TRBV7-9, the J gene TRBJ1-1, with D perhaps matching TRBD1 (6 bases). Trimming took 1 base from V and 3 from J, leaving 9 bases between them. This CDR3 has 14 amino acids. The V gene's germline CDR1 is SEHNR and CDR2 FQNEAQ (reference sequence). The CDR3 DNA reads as TGTGCCAGCAGCTTAGTGACAGGCTACACTGAAGCTTTCTTT. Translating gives CASSLVTGYTEAFF. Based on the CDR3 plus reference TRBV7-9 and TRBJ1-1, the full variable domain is DTGVSQNPRHKITKRGQNVTFRCDPISEHNRLYWYRQTLGQGPEFLTYFQNEAQLEKSRLLSDRFSAERPKGSFSTLEIQRTEQGDSAMYLCASSLVTGYTEAFFGQGTRLTVV.

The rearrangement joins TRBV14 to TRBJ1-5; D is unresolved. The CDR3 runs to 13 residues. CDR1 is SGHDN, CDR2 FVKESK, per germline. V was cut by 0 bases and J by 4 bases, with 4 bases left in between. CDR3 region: CASSQDRNQPQHF. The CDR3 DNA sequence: TGTGCCAGCAGCCAAGACCGGAATCAGCCCCAGCATTTT.

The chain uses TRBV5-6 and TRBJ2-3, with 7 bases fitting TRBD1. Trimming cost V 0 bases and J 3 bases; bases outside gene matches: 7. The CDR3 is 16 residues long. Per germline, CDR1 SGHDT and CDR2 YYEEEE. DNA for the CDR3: TGTGCCAGCAGCTTGGGTTTAGGGGGCAGGACAGATACGCAGTATTTT. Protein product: CASSLGLGGRTDTQYF. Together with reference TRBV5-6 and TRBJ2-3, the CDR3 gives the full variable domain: DAGVTQSPTHLIKTRGQQVTLRCSPKSGHDTVSWYQQALGQGPQFIFQYYEEEERQRGNFPDRFSGHQFPNYSSELNVNALLLGDSALYLCASSLGLGGRTDTQYFGPGTRLTVL.

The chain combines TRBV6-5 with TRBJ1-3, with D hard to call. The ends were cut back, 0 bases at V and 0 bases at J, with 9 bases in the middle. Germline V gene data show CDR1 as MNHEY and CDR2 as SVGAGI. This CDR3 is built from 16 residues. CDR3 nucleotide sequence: TGTGCCAGCAGTTACTCGATCCGAACCTCTGGAAACACCATATATTTT. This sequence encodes CASSYSIRTSGNTIYF.

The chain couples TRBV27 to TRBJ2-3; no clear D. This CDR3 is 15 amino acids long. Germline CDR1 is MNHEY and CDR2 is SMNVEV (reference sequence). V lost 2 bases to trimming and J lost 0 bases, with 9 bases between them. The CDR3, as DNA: TGTGCCAGCAGTTTAGTCCAGGATAGCACAGATACGCAGTATTTT. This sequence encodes CASSLVQDSTDTQYF.

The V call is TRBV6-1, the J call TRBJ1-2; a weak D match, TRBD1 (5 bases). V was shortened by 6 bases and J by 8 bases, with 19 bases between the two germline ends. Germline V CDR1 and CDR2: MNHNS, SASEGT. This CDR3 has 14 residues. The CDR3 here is CASSRRRAGDGYTF. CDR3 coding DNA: TGTGCCAGCAGCAGACGAAGGGCGGGGGACGGCTACACCTTC.

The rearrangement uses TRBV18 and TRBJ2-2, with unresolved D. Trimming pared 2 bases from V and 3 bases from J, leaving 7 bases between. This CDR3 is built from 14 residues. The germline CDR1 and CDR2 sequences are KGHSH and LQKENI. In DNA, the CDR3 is TGTGCCAGCTCACCAGGGCTAGACACCGGGGAGCTGTTTTTT. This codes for CASSPGLDTGELFF.

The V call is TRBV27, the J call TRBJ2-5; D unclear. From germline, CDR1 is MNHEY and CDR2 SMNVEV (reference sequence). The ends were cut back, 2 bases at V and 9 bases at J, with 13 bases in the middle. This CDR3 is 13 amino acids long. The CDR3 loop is CASSLTPRRAQYF. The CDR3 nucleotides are TGTGCCAGCAGTTTAACCCCCCGTCGGGCCCAGTACTTC.

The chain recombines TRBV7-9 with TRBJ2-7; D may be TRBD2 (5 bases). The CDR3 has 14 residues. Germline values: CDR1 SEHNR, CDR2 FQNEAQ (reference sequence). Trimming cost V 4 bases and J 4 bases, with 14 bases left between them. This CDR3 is CASSSGNRGYEQYF. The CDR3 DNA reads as TGTGCCAGCAGCTCCGGGAACCGGGGTTACGAGCAGTACTTC.

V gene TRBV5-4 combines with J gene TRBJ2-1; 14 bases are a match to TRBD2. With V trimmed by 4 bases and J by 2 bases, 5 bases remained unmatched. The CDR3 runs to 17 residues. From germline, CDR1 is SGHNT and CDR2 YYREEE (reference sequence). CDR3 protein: CASSPPTSGGAYNEQFF. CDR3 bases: TGTGCCAGCAGCCCCCCGACTAGCGGGGGGGCCTACAATGAGCAGTTCTTC.

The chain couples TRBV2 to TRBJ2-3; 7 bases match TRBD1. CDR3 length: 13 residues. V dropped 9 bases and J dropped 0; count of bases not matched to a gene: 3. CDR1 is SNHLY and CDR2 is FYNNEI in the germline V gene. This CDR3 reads CARKGASTDTQYF. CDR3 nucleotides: TGTGCCAGAAAGGGGGCTAGCACAGATACGCAGTATTTT.

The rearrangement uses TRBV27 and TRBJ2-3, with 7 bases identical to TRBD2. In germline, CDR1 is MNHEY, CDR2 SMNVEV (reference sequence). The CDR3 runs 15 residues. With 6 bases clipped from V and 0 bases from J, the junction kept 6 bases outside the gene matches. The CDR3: CASSQRGMSTDTQYF. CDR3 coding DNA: TGTGCCAGCAGCCAGCGGGGAATGAGCACAGATACGCAGTATTTT.

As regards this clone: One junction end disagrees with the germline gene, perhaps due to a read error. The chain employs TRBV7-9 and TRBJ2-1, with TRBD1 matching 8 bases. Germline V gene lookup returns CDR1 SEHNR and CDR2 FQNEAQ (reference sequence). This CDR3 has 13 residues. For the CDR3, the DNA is TGTGCCAGCAGCCCCCGGGACAGGTATGAACAGTTCTTC. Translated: CASSPRDRYEQFF.

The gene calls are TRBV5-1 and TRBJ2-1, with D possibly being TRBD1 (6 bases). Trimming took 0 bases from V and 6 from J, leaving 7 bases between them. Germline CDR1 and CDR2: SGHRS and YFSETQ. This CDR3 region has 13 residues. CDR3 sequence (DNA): TGCGCCAGCAGCTTGGGGGACACCAATGAGCAGTTCTTC. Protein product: CASSLGDTNEQFF.

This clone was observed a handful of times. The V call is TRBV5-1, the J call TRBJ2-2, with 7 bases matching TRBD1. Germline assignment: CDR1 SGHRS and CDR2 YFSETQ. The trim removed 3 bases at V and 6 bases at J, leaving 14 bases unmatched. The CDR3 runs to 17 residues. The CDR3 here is CASSSVTGRMAAGELFF. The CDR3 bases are TGCGCCAGCAGCTCAGTGACAGGGCGAATGGCGGCCGGGGAGCTGTTTTTT. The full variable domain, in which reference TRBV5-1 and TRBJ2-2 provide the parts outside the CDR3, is KAGVTQTPRYLIKTRGQQVTLSCSPISGHRSVSWYQQTPGQGLQFLFEYFSETQRNKGNFPGRFSGRQFSNSRSEMNVSTLELGDSALYLCASSSVTGRMAAGELFFGEGSRLTVL.

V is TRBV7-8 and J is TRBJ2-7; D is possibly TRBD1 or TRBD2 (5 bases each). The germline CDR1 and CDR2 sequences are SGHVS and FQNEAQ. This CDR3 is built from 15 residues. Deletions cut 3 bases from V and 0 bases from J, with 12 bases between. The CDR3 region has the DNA TGTGCCAGCAGCTTCGGGGCATCTAGCTCCTACGAGCAGTACTTC. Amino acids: CASSFGASSSYEQYF.

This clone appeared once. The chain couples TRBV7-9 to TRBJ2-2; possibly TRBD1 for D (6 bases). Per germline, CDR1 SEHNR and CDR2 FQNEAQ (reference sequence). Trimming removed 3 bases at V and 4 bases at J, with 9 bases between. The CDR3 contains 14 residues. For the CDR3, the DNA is TGTGCCAGCAGCTTCCACAGGGCCACCGGGGAGCTGTTTTTT. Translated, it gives CASSFHRATGELFF.

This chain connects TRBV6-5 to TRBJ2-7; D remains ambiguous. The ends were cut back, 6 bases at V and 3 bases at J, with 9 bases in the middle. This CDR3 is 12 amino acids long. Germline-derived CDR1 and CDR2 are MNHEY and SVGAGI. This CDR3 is CASSPNYYEQYF. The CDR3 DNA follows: TGTGCCAGCAGCCCCAATTACTACGAGCAGTACTTC.

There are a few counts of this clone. The CDR3 reads CASSSNRTASGNTIYF. CDR3 nucleotides: TGTGCCAGCAGCTCGAATCGGACAGCCTCTGGAAACACCATATATTTT. This chain links TRBV7-8 with TRBJ1-3; TRBD1 might be the D (6 bases). The length of the CDR3 is 16 residues. Trimming left V 4 bases short and J 0 bases short, with 13 bases between. Looked up from germline, CDR1 is SGHVS and CDR2 is FQNEAQ.

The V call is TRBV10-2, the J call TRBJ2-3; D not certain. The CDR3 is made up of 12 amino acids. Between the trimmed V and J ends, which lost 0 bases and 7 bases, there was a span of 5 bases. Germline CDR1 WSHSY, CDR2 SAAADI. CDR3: CASSESGNTQYF. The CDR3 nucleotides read TGCGCCAGCAGTGAGTCGGGTAATACGCAGTATTTT.

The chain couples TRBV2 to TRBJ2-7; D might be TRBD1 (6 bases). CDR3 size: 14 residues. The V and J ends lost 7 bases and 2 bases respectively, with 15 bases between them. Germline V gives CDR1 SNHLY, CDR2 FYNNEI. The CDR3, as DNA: TGTGCCAGCACCGGGACATACTATCCCTACGAGCAGTACTTC. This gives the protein CASTGTYYPYEQYF. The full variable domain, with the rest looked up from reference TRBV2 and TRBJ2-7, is EPEVTQTPSHQVTQMGQEVILRCVPISNHLYFYWYRQILGQKVEFLVSFYNNEISEKSEIFDDQFSVERPDGSNFTLKIRSTKLEDSAMYFCASTGTYYPYEQYFGPGTRLTVT.

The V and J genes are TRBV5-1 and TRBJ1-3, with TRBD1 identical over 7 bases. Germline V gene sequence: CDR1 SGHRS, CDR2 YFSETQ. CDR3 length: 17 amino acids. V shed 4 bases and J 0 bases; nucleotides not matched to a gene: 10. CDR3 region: CASSEAPTGFSGNTIYF. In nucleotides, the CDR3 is TGCGCCAGCAGCGAGGCCCCGACAGGGTTCTCTGGAAACACCATATATTTT.

CDR3 loop: CASSDYKGTQYF. For the CDR3, the DNA is TGTGCCAGCAGTGACTACAAGGGTACGCAGTATTTT. J is TRBJ2-3 and V is TRBV6-1; D is uncertain. CDR1 is MNHNS and CDR2 is SASEGT in the germline V gene. V dropped 3 bases and J dropped 8 bases, with 9 bases sitting between them. This CDR3 region has 12 residues.

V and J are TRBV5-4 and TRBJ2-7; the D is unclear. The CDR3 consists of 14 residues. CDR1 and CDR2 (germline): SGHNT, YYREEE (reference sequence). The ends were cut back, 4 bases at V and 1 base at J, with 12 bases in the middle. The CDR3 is CASSAVGISYEQYF. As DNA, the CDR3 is TGTGCCAGCAGCGCCGTGGGAATTTCCTACGAGCAGTACTTC.

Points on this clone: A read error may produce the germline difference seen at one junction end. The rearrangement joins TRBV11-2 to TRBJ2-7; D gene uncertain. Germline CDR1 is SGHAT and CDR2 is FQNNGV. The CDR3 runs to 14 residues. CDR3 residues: CASSLEELHYEQYF. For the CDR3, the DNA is TGTGCCAGCAGCCTAGAGGAACTCCACTACGAGCAGTACTTC.

The DNA of the CDR3 is TGCGCCAGCAGATCGGAGACGGGAACTGAAGCTTTCTTT. This gives the protein CASRSETGTEAFF. The chain employs TRBV5-1 and TRBJ1-1; D gene unclear. The V end lost 5 bases, the J end lost 5 bases, and 13 bases lay between the germline ends. Germline loops: CDR1 SGHRS, CDR2 YFSETQ. The CDR3 sequence is 13 residues long.

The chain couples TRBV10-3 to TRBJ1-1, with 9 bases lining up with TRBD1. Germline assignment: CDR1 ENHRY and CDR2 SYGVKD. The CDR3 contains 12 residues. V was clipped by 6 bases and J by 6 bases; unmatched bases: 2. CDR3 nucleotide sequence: TGTGCCATCAGGACAGGGGGGGCTGAAGCTTTCTTT. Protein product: CAIRTGGAEAFF.

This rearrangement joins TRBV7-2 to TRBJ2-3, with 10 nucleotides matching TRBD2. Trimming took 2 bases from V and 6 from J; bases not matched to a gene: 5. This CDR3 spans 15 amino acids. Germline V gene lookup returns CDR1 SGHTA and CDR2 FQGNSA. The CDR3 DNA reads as TGTGCCAGCAGCTTAAACAGCGGGGGGGCGGATACGCAGTATTTT. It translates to CASSLNSGGADTQYF.

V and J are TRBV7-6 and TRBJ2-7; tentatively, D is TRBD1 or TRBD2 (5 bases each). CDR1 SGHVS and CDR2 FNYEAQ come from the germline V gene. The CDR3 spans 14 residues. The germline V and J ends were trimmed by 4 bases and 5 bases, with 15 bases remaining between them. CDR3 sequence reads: CASSYGTTHNEQYF. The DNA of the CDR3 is TGTGCCAGCAGCTACGGGACGACCCACAACGAGCAGTACTTC.

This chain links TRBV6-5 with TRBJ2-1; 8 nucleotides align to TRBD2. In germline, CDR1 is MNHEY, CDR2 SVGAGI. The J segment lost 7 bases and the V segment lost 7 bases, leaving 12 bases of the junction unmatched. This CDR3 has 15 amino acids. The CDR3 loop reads CASTLMRGAGNEQFF. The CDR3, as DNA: TGTGCCAGCACCCTAATGCGGGGGGCGGGTAATGAGCAGTTCTTC.